The rows below give T cell receptor beta chains drawn from one sample of a study of identical twins. TCRdb re-derived calls from the 5' RACE reads in MiXCR, one entry per CDR3 protein. The sample shows about 100,000 distinct CDR3 sequences, roughly 6% of them seen only once. The sequencing input was memory T cells sorted from blood. All receptors come from a woman between 45 and 65 years old in good health. The CDR3 runs from the conserved cysteine through the conserved F or W. Fields, in order: V gene, clone size, J gene, D gene, CDR3 DNA, CDR3 protein. A D gene is named only where the DNA matches it firmly. Size is omitted from some rows. Given values are once, few, many or a class for expanded clones.

V: TRBV3-1
size: many
J: TRBJ2-1
D: TRBD2
DNA: TGTGCCAGCAGCCAAGGGACTAGCGGGAGGGGTGAGCAGTTCTTC
CDR3: CASSQGTSGRGEQFF

V: TRBV29-1
size: few
J: TRBJ1-1
D: -
DNA: TGCAGCGTGGGTGTCGCAGGTTGGTCCACTGAAGCTTTCTTT
CDR3: CSVGVAGWSTEAFF

V: TRBV5-1
size: many
J: TRBJ1-6
D: -
DNA: TGCGCCAGCAGCTTGGACAGCTCGGGGAATTCACCCCTCCACTTT
CDR3: CASSLDSSGNSPLHF

V: TRBV29-1
size: many
J: TRBJ2-7
D: -
DNA: TGCAGCGTTGAACTAGCTTCTACGAGGCAGTACTTC
CDR3: CSVELASTRQYF

V: TRBV6-1
size: -
J: TRBJ2-2
D: TRBD2
DNA: TGTGCCAGCAGTGAAGCCCCCGGGACTAGATTGGGCTTGGGCGAGCTGTTTTTT
CDR3: CASSEAPGTRLGLGELFF

V: TRBV20-1
size: -
J: TRBJ1-1
D: TRBD1
DNA: TGCAGTGCAGGGGGCGGGAACACTGAAGCTTTCTTT
CDR3: CSAGGGNTEAFF

V: TRBV9
size: many
J: TRBJ2-1
D: -
DNA: TGTGCCAGCAGCGTACACCTTAAGGGCAATGAGCAGTTCTTC
CDR3: CASSVHLKGNEQFF

V: TRBV19
size: few
J: TRBJ1-5
D: TRBD1
DNA: TGTGCCAGTAGTATAGGAGGACAGGGGATACAGCATTTT
CDR3: CASSIGGQGIQHF

V: TRBV10-1
size: many
J: TRBJ2-3
D: TRBD2
DNA: TGCGCCAGCAGTGCCGGTCGCGGGAGCGGGTTTAACACAGATACGCAGTATTTT
CDR3: CASSAGRGSGFNTDTQYF

V: TRBV28
size: -
J: TRBJ1-2
D: -
DNA: TGTGCCAGCAGTTTTGACAGGCCGAGATCCTATGGCTACACCTTC
CDR3: CASSFDRPRSYGYTF

V: TRBV6-6
size: -
J: TRBJ1-1
D: -
DNA: TGTGCCAGCAGTTACGTGGGCACTGAAGCTTTCTTT
CDR3: CASSYVGTEAFF

V: TRBV27
size: many
J: TRBJ1-4
D: TRBD1
DNA: TGTGCCAGCAGCTGGGGGGACAGGAGCCGGGAAAAACTGTTTTTT
CDR3: CASSWGDRSREKLFF

V: TRBV12-3/TRBV12-4
size: many
J: TRBJ2-3
D: -
DNA: TGTGCCAGCAGCCGTAACGCAGATACGCAGTATTTT
CDR3: CASSRNADTQYF

V: TRBV19
size: -
J: TRBJ1-5
D: -
DNA: TGTGCCAGTAGCGAGACAGTTAATCAGCCCCAGCATTTT
CDR3: CASSETVNQPQHF

V: TRBV5-1
size: many
J: TRBJ1-1
D: -
DNA: TGCGCCAGCAGCTCCCTATCTGGCAGGTCGAACACTGAAGCTTTCTTT
CDR3: CASSSLSGRSNTEAFF

V: TRBV15
size: few
J: TRBJ2-7
D: TRBD2
DNA: TGTGCCACCAGCAAACCTAGCGGGATCTCGTACGAGCAGTACTTC
CDR3: CATSKPSGISYEQYF

V: TRBV3-1
size: many
J: TRBJ1-2
D: -
DNA: TGTGCCAGCAGCCTCAGCAGGAGCCGAGATGGCTACACCTTC
CDR3: CASSLSRSRDGYTF

V: TRBV12-3/TRBV12-4
size: many
J: TRBJ1-2
D: -
DNA: TGTGCCAGCAGTTTAGGGGGTTTTGGCTACACCTTC
CDR3: CASSLGGFGYTF

V: TRBV30
size: -
J: TRBJ1-1
D: TRBD1
DNA: TGTGCCTGGACCCCCGGGACAGCGAACACTGAAGCTTTCTTT
CDR3: CAWTPGTANTEAFF

V: TRBV19
size: few
J: TRBJ2-1
D: -
DNA: TGTGCCAGTAGTCTTAGGGGGAACCGGAATGAGCAGTTCTTC
CDR3: CASSLRGNRNEQFF

V: TRBV20-1
size: -
J: TRBJ2-1
D: -
DNA: TGCAGTGCTAAGGGAACTGGCTTTAATGAGCAGTTCTTC
CDR3: CSAKGTGFNEQFF

V: TRBV2
size: few
J: TRBJ1-1
D: -
DNA: TGTGCCAGCAGTCAGGGAGGGGGGAACACTGAAGCTTTCTTT
CDR3: CASSQGGGNTEAFF

V: TRBV5-4
size: -
J: TRBJ1-1
D: -
DNA: TGTGCCAGCAGCTGGGCCTCGAACACTGAAGCTTTCTTT
CDR3: CASSWASNTEAFF

V: TRBV19
size: few
J: TRBJ2-5
D: -
DNA: TGTGCCAGTAGGCCCCAGGGTTCGGAGACCCAGTACTTC
CDR3: CASRPQGSETQYF

V: TRBV20-1
size: many
J: TRBJ2-3
D: TRBD2
DNA: TGCAGTGCTAGGTCAGCGGGACCCTTCACAGATACGCAGTATTTT
CDR3: CSARSAGPFTDTQYF

V: TRBV5-1
size: many
J: TRBJ2-7
D: TRBD1
DNA: TGCGCCAGCAGCTTGGTTACCGGGACAGGAGCCTACGAGCAGTACTTC
CDR3: CASSLVTGTGAYEQYF

V: TRBV23-1
size: many
J: TRBJ2-2
D: -
DNA: -
CDR3: CASPSCDRRTPGSCFF